This T cell receptor beta chain originates from a study of T cell responses to AZD1222 COVID-19 vaccine. Study as a whole: Second doses at about 4 or about 12 weeks were pooled. Study-wide results and limits: Dominant at 160-218 and 743-854, vaccine-associated CD4 TCRs also spanned spike. The reported proportion of spike-specific TCRs targeting unmutated variant regions was nearly half. Following two doses of AZD1222, Spike-specific TCR breadth and depth rose.

This table comes from immunoSEQ multiplex PCR, and its TCRdb copy is limited to in-frame clones, with some not included. The sample yields about 160,000 clones, about 90% seen once. With respect to this clone: The antigen is undetermined.

Trimming took off 1 base at V and 2 bases at J, with 8 bases between the two ends. The CDR3 sequence is 14 residues long. Germline CDR1 is SNHLY and CDR2 is FYNNEI. Sequenced here: peripheral blood, sampled on day 0 of AZD1222 vaccination. This chain joins TRBV2 and TRBJ1-1; D unclear. This TCR was recovered from an adult in good health. The CDR3 protein is CASSEVGYNTEAFF. Written as DNA, the CDR3 is TGTGCCAGCAGTGAAGTGGGGTATAACACTGAAGCTTTCTTT. Filled out from reference TRBV2 and TRBJ1-1, the complete variable domain reads EPEVTQTPSHQVTQMGQEVILRCVPISNHLYFYWYRQILGQKVEFLVSFYNNEISEKSEIFDDQFSVERPDGSNFTLKIRSTKLEDSAMYFCASSEVGYNTEAFFGQGTRLTVV.